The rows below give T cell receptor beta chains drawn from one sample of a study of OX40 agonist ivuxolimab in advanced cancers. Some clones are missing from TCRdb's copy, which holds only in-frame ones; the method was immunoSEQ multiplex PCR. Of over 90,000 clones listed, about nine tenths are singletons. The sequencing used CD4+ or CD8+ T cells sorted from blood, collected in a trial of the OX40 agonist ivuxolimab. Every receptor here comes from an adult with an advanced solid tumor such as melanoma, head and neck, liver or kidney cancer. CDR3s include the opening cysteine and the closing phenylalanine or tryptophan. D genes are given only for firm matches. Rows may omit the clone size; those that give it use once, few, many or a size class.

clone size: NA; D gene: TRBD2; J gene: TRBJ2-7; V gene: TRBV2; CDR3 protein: CASNLGGGGVYEQYF; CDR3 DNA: TGTGCCAGCAATCTCGGGGGGGGTGGAGTCTACGAGCAGTACTTC
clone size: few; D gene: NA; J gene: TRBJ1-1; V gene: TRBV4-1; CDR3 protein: CASSQGWRGTEAFF; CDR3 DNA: TGCGCCAGCAGCCAAGGCTGGAGGGGCACTGAAGCTTTCTTT
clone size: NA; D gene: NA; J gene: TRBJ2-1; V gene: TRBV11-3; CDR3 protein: CASSLGRISHNEQFF; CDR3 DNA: TGTGCCAGCAGCTTAGGGCGGATCTCACACAATGAGCAGTTCTTC
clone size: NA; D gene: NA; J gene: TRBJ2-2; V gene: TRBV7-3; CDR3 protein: CASSPQGSGELFF; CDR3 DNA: TGTGCCAGCAGCCCCCAGGGTTCCGGGGAGCTGTTTTTT
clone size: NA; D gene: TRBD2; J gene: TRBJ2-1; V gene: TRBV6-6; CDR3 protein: CASLRRGGRGEQFF; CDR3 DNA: TGTGCCAGCCTGAGGCGGGGGGGCCGAGGTGAGCAGTTCTTC
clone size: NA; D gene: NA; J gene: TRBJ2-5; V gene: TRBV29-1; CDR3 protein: CSVDRPTQYF; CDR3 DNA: TGCAGCGTTGACCGGCCCACCCAGTACTTC
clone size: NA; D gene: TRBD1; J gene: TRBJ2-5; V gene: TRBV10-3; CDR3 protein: CAISRAEGQGQETQYF; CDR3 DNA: TGTGCCATCAGCAGAGCTGAGGGACAGGGCCAAGAGACCCAGTACTTC
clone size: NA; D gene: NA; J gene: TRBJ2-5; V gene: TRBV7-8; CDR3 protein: CATSSGARLQETQYF; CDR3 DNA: TGTGCCACTTCATCGGGGGCCCGATTACAAGAGACCCAGTACTTC
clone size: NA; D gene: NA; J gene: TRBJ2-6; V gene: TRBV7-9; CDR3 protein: CASSLGVSGANVLTF; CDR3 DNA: TGTGCCAGCAGCTTAGGAGTCTCTGGGGCCAACGTCCTGACTTTC
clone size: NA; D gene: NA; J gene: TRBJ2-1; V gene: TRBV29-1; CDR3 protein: CSVAALLYNEQFF; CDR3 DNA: TGCAGCGTTGCTGCTCTCTTGTACAATGAGCAGTTCTTC
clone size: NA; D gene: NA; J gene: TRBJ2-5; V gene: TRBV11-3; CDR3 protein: CASSLSRKTQYF; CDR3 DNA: TGTGCCAGCAGCTTAAGTCGAAAGACCCAGTACTTC
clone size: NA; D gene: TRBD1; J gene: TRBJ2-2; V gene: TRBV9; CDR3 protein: CASSPLGQGNGELFF; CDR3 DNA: TGTGCCAGCAGCCCACTGGGACAGGGGAACGGGGAGCTGTTTTTT
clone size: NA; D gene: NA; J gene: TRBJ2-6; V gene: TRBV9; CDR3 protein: CASSLRGTGANVLTF; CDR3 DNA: TGTGCCAGCAGCCTGCGGGGAACTGGGGCCAACGTCCTGACTTTC
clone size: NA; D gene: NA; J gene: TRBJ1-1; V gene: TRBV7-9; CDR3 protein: CASSSSNFREAFF; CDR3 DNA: TGTGCCAGCAGCTCGAGTAACTTTAGAGAAGCTTTCTTT
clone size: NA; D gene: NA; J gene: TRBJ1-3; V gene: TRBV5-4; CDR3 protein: CASSLDGRDSGNTIYF; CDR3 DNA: TGTGCCAGCAGCTTGGACGGGAGGGACTCTGGAAACACCATATATTTT